What follows are 17 T cell receptor beta chains derived from one specimen sequenced in a study of cytomegalovirus exposure and HLA in healthy donors. The primer mix had 60 Vbeta and 13 Jbeta primers. The method was immunoSEQ multiplex PCR; TCRdb's version includes in-frame clones alone and lacks a portion of them. Among approximately 110,000 clones listed, over 60% were seen once. Sequencing input: PBMCs. All receptors derive from a woman younger than 45 in good health and CMV-seronegative.

This clone was recorded once. The chain recombines TRBV5-4 with TRBJ2-1; 14 nucleotides line up with TRBD2. Germline V gives CDR1 SGHNT, CDR2 YYREEE (reference sequence). This CDR3 comprises 15 residues. Trimming took 4 bases from V and 6 from J; bases not matched to a gene: 3. This CDR3 is CASSPGLAGANEQFF. CDR3 in DNA: TGTGCCAGCAGCCCGGGACTAGCGGGAGCCAATGAGCAGTTCTTC.

V gene TRBV30 combines with J gene TRBJ1-2; TRBD1 is a possible D gene (6 bases). V was pared by 1 base and J by 0 bases, with 6 bases between. This CDR3 region has 13 residues. CDR1 and CDR2 from the germline V gene are GTSNPN and SVGIG (reference sequence). CDR3 sequence: CAWSGTANYGYTF. The DNA of the CDR3 is TGTGCCTGGAGTGGGACAGCTAACTATGGCTACACCTTC.

The J gene is TRBJ2-1, the V gene TRBV5-6, with TRBD2 matching over 10 bases. In germline, CDR1 is SGHDT, CDR2 YYEEEE. With V trimmed by 2 bases and J by 3 bases, 2 bases remained unmatched. The CDR3 runs 15 residues. The CDR3 DNA is TGTGCCAGCAGCTTCGGGACTAGCGACTACAATGAGCAGTTCTTC. Protein product: CASSFGTSDYNEQFF. Drawing the rest from reference TRBV5-6 and TRBJ2-1, the complete variable domain is DAGVTQSPTHLIKTRGQQVTLRCSPKSGHDTVSWYQQALGQGPQFIFQYYEEEERQRGNFPDRFSGHQFPNYSSELNVNALLLGDSALYLCASSFGTSDYNEQFFGPGTRLTVL.

This chain joins TRBV7-9 and TRBJ2-3; 9 bases align to TRBD2. V lost 1 base and J lost 2; bases outside the gene matches: 1. The CDR3 extends over 15 amino acids. Germline CDR1 reads SEHNR; CDR2 reads FQNEAQ (reference sequence). In DNA, the CDR3 is TGTGCCAGCAGCTTAGGACTAGCGGACACAGATACGCAGTATTTT. This gives the protein CASSLGLADTDTQYF.

The chain recombines TRBV27 with TRBJ2-7; a weak D match, TRBD1 (6 bases). V shed 0 bases and J shed 6 bases, with 18 bases lying between them. The CDR3 covers 16 residues. CDR1 is MNHEY and CDR2 is SMNVEV in the germline V gene (reference sequence). In DNA form, the CDR3 reads TGTGCCAGCAGTTTATCTCCCGGGACACTTAAGCTCGAGCAGTACTTC. This encodes CASSLSPGTLKLEQYF.

This clone turned up a few times. J is TRBJ1-6 and V is TRBV28, with 8 positions matching TRBD1. From germline, CDR1 is MDHEN and CDR2 SYDVKM. Losses at the gene ends were 0 bases for V and 9 bases for J; bases not matched to a gene: 7. CDR3 length equals 16 residues. Here the CDR3 DNA reads TGTGCCAGCAGTTTATGGGACAGGGTTATTGGTTCACCCCTCCACTTT. This encodes CASSLWDRVIGSPLHF. Looking up the rest from reference TRBV28 and TRBJ1-6 gives the full variable domain: DVKVTQSSRYLVKRTGEKVFLECVQDMDHENMFWYRQDPGLGLRLIYFSYDVKMKEKGDIPEGYSVSREKKERFSLILESASTNQTSMYLCASSLWDRVIGSPLHFGNGTRLTVT.

J is TRBJ1-5 and V is TRBV27; weak D call: TRBD1 (5 bases). CDR1 is MNHEY and CDR2 is SMNVEV in the germline V gene (reference sequence). With 8 bases removed from V and 2 bases from J, the gap between germline ends came to 10 bases. CDR3 length: 13 amino acids. CDR3 loop: CASSGGGNQPQHF. CDR3 DNA: TGTGCCAGCTCGGGGGGGGGCAATCAGCCCCAGCATTTT.

The V and J genes are TRBV10-1 and TRBJ1-1; 10 bases fit TRBD1. Unmatched junction bases numbered 3, after V lost 1 base and J lost 4 bases. The CDR3 runs 15 residues. Per the germline V gene, CDR1 is WNHNN and CDR2 is SYGVQD (reference sequence). The CDR3 loop reads CASSELTGGVTEAFF. The CDR3, as DNA: TGCGCCAGCAGTGAGTTGACAGGGGGCGTCACTGAAGCTTTCTTT.

The genes are TRBV7-9 and TRBJ1-3; TRBD1 aligns across 8 bases. V dropped 5 bases and J dropped 8; count of bases not matched to a gene: 5. From germline, CDR1 is SEHNR and CDR2 FQNEAQ (reference sequence). The CDR3 sequence is 13 residues long. DNA of the CDR3: TGTGCCAGCAGCCGGACAGGGCCTGACACCATATATTTT. The encoded protein is CASSRTGPDTIYF. The whole variable domain, remainder taken from reference TRBV7-9 and TRBJ1-3, is DTGVSQNPRHKITKRGQNVTFRCDPISEHNRLYWYRQTLGQGPEFLTYFQNEAQLEKSRLLSDRFSAERPKGSFSTLEIQRTEQGDSAMYLCASSRTGPDTIYFGEGSWLTVV.

This clone has more than one count but fewer than ten. V and J are TRBV2 and TRBJ1-2; 9 positions match TRBD1. V shed 8 bases and J 7 bases; nucleotides not matched to a gene: 11. The germline V gene encodes CDR1 SNHLY and CDR2 FYNNEI. The CDR3 is made up of 14 amino acids. CDR3 nucleotides: TGTGCCAGCGGCGATCGGGACAGGGCTCCTGGCTACACCTTC. It encodes CASGDRDRAPGYTF.

The rearrangement uses TRBV28 and TRBJ1-3; weak D call: TRBD1 (6 bases). Looked up from germline, CDR1 is MDHEN and CDR2 is SYDVKM. The CDR3 totals 16 residues. Trimming removed 2 bases from V and 0 bases from J, with 11 bases in between. The CDR3 here is CASSLTLTGSGNTIYF. CDR3 sequence (DNA): TGTGCCAGCAGTTTAACCTTGACAGGCTCTGGAAACACCATATATTTT.

The chain recombines TRBV27 with TRBJ2-7, with TRBD1 identical over 10 bases. The trim removed 8 bases at V and 7 bases at J, leaving 17 bases unmatched. This CDR3 has 16 amino acids. The germline CDR1 and CDR2 sequences are MNHEY and SMNVEV (reference sequence). The CDR3 nucleotides are TGTGCCAGCCTGAGAGTTTCCGGGACAGGGGTTGAAGAGCAGTACTTC. Its protein product is CASLRVSGTGVEEQYF.

The chain couples TRBV5-6 to TRBJ2-6, with D unclear. This CDR3 is 16 amino acids long. Trimming took 4 bases from V and 2 from J, leaving 13 bases between them. CDR1 and CDR2 from the germline V gene are SGHDT and YYEEEE. CDR3 nucleotides: TGTGCCAGCAGCCTTAACCCGGGTACTGGGGCCAACGTCCTGACTTTC. It codes for CASSLNPGTGANVLTF. Using reference TRBV5-6 and TRBJ2-6 for the parts outside the CDR3, the full variable domain is DAGVTQSPTHLIKTRGQQVTLRCSPKSGHDTVSWYQQALGQGPQFIFQYYEEEERQRGNFPDRFSGHQFPNYSSELNVNALLLGDSALYLCASSLNPGTGANVLTFGAGSRLTVL.

V and J are TRBV4-1 and TRBJ1-1, with D uncertain. This CDR3 is built from 15 residues. V lost 0 bases and J lost 3, with 11 bases in between. The V gene's germline CDR1 is MGHRA and CDR2 YSYEKL. This chain's CDR3 is CASSQDGVWDTEAFF. CDR3 sequence (DNA): TGCGCCAGCAGCCAAGACGGAGTCTGGGACACTGAAGCTTTCTTT.

The rearrangement joins TRBV4-2 to TRBJ2-7, with 10 bases fitting TRBD2. V lost 1 base and J lost 4; bases outside the gene matches: 7. The CDR3 consists of 16 residues. Germline CDR1 LGHNA, CDR2 YNFKEQ. CDR3 coding DNA: TGTGCCAGCAGCCAAGGTGGGAGTAGCGGGGGGTACGAGCAGTACTTC. Translating it yields CASSQGGSSGGYEQYF.

This clone was seen a handful of times. CDR3 sequence (DNA): TGCAGCGTTGATGGACTTTCTTGGGCTAGACAAGGATCCAATGAGCAGTTCTTC. Amino acid sequence: CSVDGLSWARQGSNEQFF. The chain has TRBV29-1 and TRBJ2-1; possible D gene TRBD2, 5 bases. This CDR3 has 18 residues. Trimming removed 3 bases at V and 6 bases at J, with 27 bases between. Germline assignment: CDR1 SQVTM and CDR2 ANQGSEA.

V is TRBV7-9 and J is TRBJ1-4; D is possibly TRBD1 (5 bases). The V and J ends lost 1 base and 4 bases respectively, with 7 bases between them. The CDR3 consists of 14 residues. The germline gives CDR1 SEHNR, CDR2 FQNEAQ (reference sequence). The CDR3 DNA sequence: TGTGCCAGCAGCTTAGGACAGAGTAATGAAAAACTGTTTTTT. Residues: CASSLGQSNEKLFF.